The 19 T cell receptor beta chains below were found in one sample sequenced in a study of blood T cell repertoires in COVID-19. Clones were sequenced by immunoSEQ multiplex PCR, and TCRdb holds only the in-frame ones, with some missing. The sample shows some 110,000 clones, 70% to 75% of them seen only once. The material sequenced was peripheral blood. These receptors came from a human donor with acute or convalescent COVID-19. The donor label of this sample is uncertain.

This clone was seen a single time. The V and J genes are TRBV2 and TRBJ1-3; perhaps TRBD1 as D (6 bases). The V end lost 6 bases, the J end lost 4 bases, and 16 bases lay between the germline ends. Germline V gives CDR1 SNHLY, CDR2 FYNNEI. CDR3 length: 15 residues. CDR3 bases: TGTGCCAGCAGCCGAGCCTCGGGGACAGGAAACACCATATATTTT. This codes for CASSRASGTGNTIYF.

The chain recombines TRBV5-1 with TRBJ2-3; 10 bases map to TRBD2. The CDR3 runs to 16 residues. The junction had 7 bases not matched to a gene; V was cut back by 2 bases and J by 4 bases. Per germline, CDR1 SGHRS and CDR2 YFSETQ. CDR3: CASSFTLAGAADTQYF. In nucleotides, the CDR3 is TGCGCCAGCAGCTTCACGCTAGCGGGGGCTGCAGATACGCAGTATTTT.

This clone showed up just once. V gene TRBV6-5 combines with J gene TRBJ1-6; D unclear. This CDR3 comprises 14 residues. V was pared by 2 bases and J by 4 bases, with 6 bases between. The germline CDR1 and CDR2 sequences are MNHEY and SVGAGI. The CDR3 sequence: CASSYRFYNSPLHF. In DNA, the CDR3 is TGTGCCAGCAGTTACCGGTTTTATAATTCACCCCTCCACTTT.

The chain employs TRBV30 and TRBJ1-2, with 9 nucleotides matching TRBD1. The CDR3 contains 18 residues. V lost 2 bases to trimming and J lost 0 bases; unmatched junction nucleotides: 13. Germline CDR1 reads GTSNPN; CDR2 reads SVGIG (reference sequence). The CDR3 protein is CAWSKSPGTGMTNYGYTF. The CDR3 DNA is TGTGCCTGGAGTAAAAGCCCCGGGACAGGGATGACTAACTATGGCTACACCTTC.

This clone was observed a few times. The chain joins TRBV19 to TRBJ2-1, with D maybe TRBD1 (6 bases). Looked up from germline, CDR1 is LNHDA and CDR2 is SQIVND (reference sequence). This CDR3 is built from 13 residues. Trimming took 7 bases from V and 5 from J, leaving 12 bases between them. The CDR3 DNA sequence: TGTGCCAGTAAACGGACAGTTGACAATGAGCAGTTCTTC. Encoded protein: CASKRTVDNEQFF.

The rearrangement joins TRBV7-2 to TRBJ2-1, with D tentatively TRBD2 (6 bases). CDR1 SGHTA and CDR2 FQGNSA come from the germline V gene. Trimming took off 1 base at V and 8 bases at J, with 12 bases between the two ends. This CDR3 contains 14 residues. This CDR3 reads CASSLVPSVDEQFF. The CDR3 DNA sequence: TGTGCCAGCAGCTTAGTGCCTAGCGTCGATGAGCAGTTCTTC.

This chain joins TRBV7-9 and TRBJ2-5; D perhaps matches TRBD2 (7 bases). The CDR3 loop spans 15 amino acids. Trimming cost V 0 bases and J 5 bases, with 13 bases left between them. Per germline, CDR1 SEHNR and CDR2 FQNEAQ (reference sequence). For the CDR3, the DNA is TGTGCCAGCAGCTTAGCGACGGGGGGCTCGGAGACCCAGTACTTC. Encoded protein: CASSLATGGSETQYF.

The V gene is TRBV30, the J gene TRBJ1-2; D perhaps matches TRBD1 (6 bases). V lost 3 bases and J 4 bases, leaving 15 bases between the germline ends. There are 14 residues in the CDR3. Per germline, CDR1 GTSNPN and CDR2 SVGIG (reference sequence). This chain's CDR3 is CAWRSRGDVYGYTF. CDR3 bases: TGTGCCTGGAGATCCAGGGGCGACGTCTATGGCTACACCTTC.

V is TRBV2 and J is TRBJ2-7, with D tentatively TRBD1 (6 bases). This CDR3 spans 14 amino acids. Germline V gives CDR1 SNHLY, CDR2 FYNNEI. Trimming cost V 8 bases and J 7 bases, with 21 bases left between them. The CDR3 reads CASLTGTSAREQYF. The CDR3 nucleotides read TGTGCCAGCCTAACCGGGACATCTGCTAGGGAGCAGTACTTC.

The chain employs TRBV6-1 and TRBJ2-2, with 7 bases identical to TRBD2. The germline CDR1 and CDR2 sequences are MNHNS and SASEGT. V shed 1 base and J 6 bases; nucleotides not matched to a gene: 2. This CDR3 is built from 14 residues. Here the CDR3 reads CASSEVGGAGELFF. CDR3 nucleotide sequence: TGTGCCAGCAGTGAAGTGGGGGGGGCCGGGGAGCTGTTTTTT.

The chain combines TRBV5-1 with TRBJ2-4; the match to TRBD2 covers 10 bases. J lost 8 bases, V lost 6 bases, and 8 bases had no gene match. Germline V lookup: CDR1 SGHRS, CDR2 YFSETQ. The length of the CDR3 is 14 residues. The CDR3 DNA reads as TGCGCCAGCATGATAAGCGGGGGGGCTCACATTCAGTACTTC. Its protein is CASMISGGAHIQYF.

In its sample, this clone was seen a few times. V and J are TRBV28 and TRBJ2-3, with TRBD1 as a possible D gene (7 bases). CDR1 is MDHEN, CDR2 SYDVKM, per germline. V dropped 8 bases and J dropped 2 bases, with 14 bases sitting between them. The CDR3 has 14 residues. CDR3 sequence (DNA): TGTGCCAGCGGCGGAGGGGGCCTCACAGATACGCAGTATTTT. It specifies CASGGGGLTDTQYF.

V usage is TRBV6-5 and J usage is TRBJ2-7, with D possibly being TRBD2 (5 bases). Germline V gene sequence: CDR1 MNHEY, CDR2 SVGAGI. V lost 7 bases, J lost 5 bases, and 15 bases lay in between. The CDR3 runs to 13 residues. This CDR3 reads CASIRGLQDEQYF. In DNA, the CDR3 is TGTGCCAGCATTCGGGGTTTGCAGGACGAGCAGTACTTC.

J is TRBJ1-1 and V is TRBV19; possible D gene TRBD1, 6 bases. This CDR3 contains 13 residues. The ends were cut back, 10 bases at V and 4 bases at J, with 16 bases in the middle. Germline lookup yields CDR1 LNHDA and CDR2 SQIVND (reference sequence). The CDR3 DNA reads as TGTGCCACGTCACAGGGCTTTTTCACTGAAGCTTTCTTT. Protein sequence: CATSQGFFTEAFF.

The chain couples TRBV27 to TRBJ1-2, with TRBD1 matching over 10 bases. CDR1 and CDR2 (germline): MNHEY, SMNVEV (reference sequence). The V and J ends lost 6 bases and 4 bases, in that order; junction bases with no gene match: 8. CDR3 length equals 15 residues. Here the CDR3 reads CASSPTGGFIYGYTF. CDR3 sequence (DNA): TGTGCCAGCAGCCCGACAGGGGGCTTTATCTATGGCTACACCTTC.

The V call is TRBV18, the J call TRBJ2-3; 8 nucleotides align to TRBD1. The CDR3 contains 15 residues. Germline V lookup: CDR1 KGHSH, CDR2 LQKENI. The J segment lost 2 bases and the V segment lost 3 bases, leaving 4 bases of the junction unmatched. CDR3 sequence (DNA): TGTGCCAGCTCACCGACAGGGGCCTCCACAGATACGCAGTATTTT. Residues: CASSPTGASTDTQYF.

This clone was found once. This sequence joins TRBV10-3 and TRBJ2-3, with 8 bases that match TRBD2. CDR3 length: 18 amino acids. J lost 6 bases, V lost 0 bases, and 14 bases had no gene match. CDR1 and CDR2 (germline): ENHRY, SYGVKD. The CDR3 is CAISESTVLAGRGDTQYF. Written as DNA, the CDR3 is TGTGCCATCAGTGAGTCGACGGTATTAGCGGGGCGAGGGGATACGCAGTATTTT.

The chain has TRBV24-1 and TRBJ2-5; D call uncertain. Per germline, CDR1 KGHDR and CDR2 SFDVKD. V dropped 5 bases and J dropped 4 bases, with 7 bases sitting between them. This CDR3 spans 12 amino acids. The CDR3 is CATSGSGETQYF. CDR3 DNA: TGTGCCACCAGTGGTAGTGGAGAGACCCAGTACTTC.

J is TRBJ2-2 and V is TRBV11-2, with 12 bases identical to TRBD1. The CDR3 is made up of 19 amino acids. Unmatched junction bases numbered 16, after V lost 4 bases and J lost 7 bases. The germline V gene encodes CDR1 SGHAT and CDR2 FQNNGV. CDR3 in amino acids: CASSSFGEPGQGAGGELFF. The CDR3 nucleotides read TGTGCCAGCAGCTCGTTTGGTGAACCGGGACAGGGGGCCGGCGGGGAGCTGTTTTTT.